This TCR beta chain was documented in a study of CD4 T cells in relation to SARS-CoV-2 and coronaviruses. General study results and limits: Samples before the pandemic and after infection were not matched within any donor.

The V gene's germline CDR1 is SGHRS and CDR2 YFSETQ. J was trimmed by 5 bases and V by 3 bases; bases with no gene match: 5. There are 15 residues in the CDR3. Profiled with immunoSEQ multiplex PCR; TCRdb holds only in-frame clones, not every one. The table has some 70,000 clones, about 92% seen once. Before the COVID-19 pandemic, during about 2011-2018, CD4+ T cells were taken from unexposed donors. In regard to this clone: Its antigen is undetermined.

The sequencing input was naive CD4+ T cells from PBMCs. The subset denotes: naive CD4+ T cells isolated by negative enrichment. This receptor was taken from a human donor in good health. The V gene is TRBV5-1, the J gene TRBJ1-6; 7 bases align to TRBD1. CDR3 in DNA: TGCGCCAGCAGCTGGAGACAGGGCGATAATTCACCCCTCCACTTT. This translates into CASSWRQGDNSPLHF.